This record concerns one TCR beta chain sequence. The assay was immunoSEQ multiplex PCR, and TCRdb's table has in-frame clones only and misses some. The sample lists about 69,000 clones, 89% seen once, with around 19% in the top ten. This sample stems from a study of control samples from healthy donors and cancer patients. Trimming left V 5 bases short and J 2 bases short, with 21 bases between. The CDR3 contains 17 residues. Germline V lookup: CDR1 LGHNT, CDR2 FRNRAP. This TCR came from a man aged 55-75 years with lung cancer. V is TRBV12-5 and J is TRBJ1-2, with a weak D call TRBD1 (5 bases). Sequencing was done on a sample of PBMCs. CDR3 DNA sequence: TGTGCTAGTGGTCCTAACCCCCTCCGGGACGGCAACTATGGCTACACCTTC. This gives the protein CASGPNPLRDGNYGYTF.